The T cell receptor (beta chain) under discussion was sequenced for a study of CD8+CD57+ T cells in acquired aplastic anemia. In the study overall: Mean yield of DNA from sorted CD4+ and CD8+ cells was about 3.2 ug.

Trimming shortened V by 3 bases and J by 4 bases, and 9 bases separated the two germline ends. Germline values: CDR1 SGHTA, CDR2 FQGNSA. This CDR3 comprises 13 residues. Genomic DNA provided the template from which TCR beta VDJ and CDR3 profiles were obtained. TCRdb itself ran the reads through MiXCR, one entry per CDR3 protein. In the table there are 150,000 to 200,000 distinct CDR3 sequences, 35% to 50% of which are singletons. Sequencing was done on a sample of sorted CD4+, CD8+, or CD8+CD57+ T cells (not recorded which) from PBMCs. The origin of this receptor is a human donor in good health. The chain is built from TRBV7-2 and TRBJ2-5; unclear D gene. The DNA for the CDR3 is TGTGCCAGCAGCTTTAATATCCGAGAGACCCAGTACTTC. It translates to CASSFNIRETQYF.